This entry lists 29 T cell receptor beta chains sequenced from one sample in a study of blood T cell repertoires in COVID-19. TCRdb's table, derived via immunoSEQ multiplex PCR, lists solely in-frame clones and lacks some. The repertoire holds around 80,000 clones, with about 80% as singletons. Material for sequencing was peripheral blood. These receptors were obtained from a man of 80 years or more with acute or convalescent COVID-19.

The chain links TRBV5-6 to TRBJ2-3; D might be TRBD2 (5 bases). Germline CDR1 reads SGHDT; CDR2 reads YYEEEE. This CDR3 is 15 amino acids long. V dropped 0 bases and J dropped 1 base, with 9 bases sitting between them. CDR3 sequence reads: CASSLEGAGTDTQYF. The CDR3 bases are TGTGCCAGCAGCTTGGAGGGAGCCGGCACAGATACGCAGTATTTT.

The CDR3 sequence is CASSIIGADYTF. CDR3 coding DNA: TGTGCCAGTAGTATAATTGGGGCAGACTACACCTTC. The chain has TRBV19 and TRBJ1-2; D is possibly TRBD1 (5 bases). Germline V CDR1 and CDR2: LNHDA, SQIVND (reference sequence). This CDR3 is 12 amino acids long. Between the trimmed V and J ends, which lost 2 bases and 10 bases, there was a span of 11 bases.

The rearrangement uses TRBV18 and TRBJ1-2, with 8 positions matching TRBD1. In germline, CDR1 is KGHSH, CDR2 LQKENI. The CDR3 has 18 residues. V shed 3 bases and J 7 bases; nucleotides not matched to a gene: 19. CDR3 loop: CASSPLAGQGEGRGGYTF. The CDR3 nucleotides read TGTGCCAGCTCACCTTTAGCCGGACAGGGAGAGGGTCGCGGTGGCTACACCTTC. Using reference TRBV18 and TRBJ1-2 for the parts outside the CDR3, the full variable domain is NAGVMQNPRHLVRRRGQEARLRCSPMKGHSHVYWYRQLPEEGLKFMVYLQKENIIDESGMPKERFSAEFPKEGPSILRIQQVVRGDSAAYFCASSPLAGQGEGRGGYTFGSGTRLTVV.

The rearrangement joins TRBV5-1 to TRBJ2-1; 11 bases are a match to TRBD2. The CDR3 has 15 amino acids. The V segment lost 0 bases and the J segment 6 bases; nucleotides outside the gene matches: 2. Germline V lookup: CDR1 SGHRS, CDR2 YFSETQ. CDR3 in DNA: TGCGCCAGCAGCTTGGGTGGACTAGCGGGCAATGAGCAGTTCTTC. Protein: CASSLGGLAGNEQFF.

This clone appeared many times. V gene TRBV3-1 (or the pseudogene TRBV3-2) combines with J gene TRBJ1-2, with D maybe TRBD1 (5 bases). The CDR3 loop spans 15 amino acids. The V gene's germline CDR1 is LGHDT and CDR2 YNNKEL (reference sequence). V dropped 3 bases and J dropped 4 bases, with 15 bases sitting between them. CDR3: CASSQAAGRGYGYTF. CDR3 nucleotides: TGTGCCAGCAGCCAGGCTGCGGGGCGCGGCTATGGCTACACCTTC.

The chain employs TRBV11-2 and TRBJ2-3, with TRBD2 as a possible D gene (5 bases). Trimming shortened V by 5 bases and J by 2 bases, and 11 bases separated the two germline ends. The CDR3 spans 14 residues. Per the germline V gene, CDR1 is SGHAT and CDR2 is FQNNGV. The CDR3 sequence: CASSHAGNTDTQYF. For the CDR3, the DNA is TGTGCCAGCAGCCATGCCGGGAACACAGATACGCAGTATTTT.

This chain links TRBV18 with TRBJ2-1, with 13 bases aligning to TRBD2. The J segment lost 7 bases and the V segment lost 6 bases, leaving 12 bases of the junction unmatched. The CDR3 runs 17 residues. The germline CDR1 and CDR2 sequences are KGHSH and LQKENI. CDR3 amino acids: CASSLGLAGSLWNEQFF. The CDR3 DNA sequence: TGTGCCAGCTCCCTGGGACTAGCGGGATCTTTATGGAATGAGCAGTTCTTC.

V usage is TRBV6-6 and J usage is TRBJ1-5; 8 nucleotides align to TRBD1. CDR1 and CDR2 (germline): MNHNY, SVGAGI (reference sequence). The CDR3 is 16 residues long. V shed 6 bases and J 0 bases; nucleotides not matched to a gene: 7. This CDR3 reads CASRARTGSSNQPQHF. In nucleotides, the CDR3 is TGTGCCAGCAGGGCCCGGACAGGGAGTAGCAATCAGCCCCAGCATTTT.

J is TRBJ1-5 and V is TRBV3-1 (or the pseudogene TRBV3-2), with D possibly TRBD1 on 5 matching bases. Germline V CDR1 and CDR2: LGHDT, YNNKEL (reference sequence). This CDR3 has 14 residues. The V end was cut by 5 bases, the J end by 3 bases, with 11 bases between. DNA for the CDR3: TGTGCCAGCAGCTTACAGGCCCACAATCAGCCCCAGCATTTT. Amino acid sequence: CASSLQAHNQPQHF.

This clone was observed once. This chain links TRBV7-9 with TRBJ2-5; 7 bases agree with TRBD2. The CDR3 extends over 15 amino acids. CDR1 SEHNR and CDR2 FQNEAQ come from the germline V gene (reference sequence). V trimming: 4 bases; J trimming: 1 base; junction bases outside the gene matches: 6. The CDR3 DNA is TGTGCCAGCAGCTCGGGGGGAGGGGCCCAAGAGACCCAGTACTTC. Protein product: CASSSGGGAQETQYF. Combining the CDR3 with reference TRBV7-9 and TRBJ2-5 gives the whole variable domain DTGVSQNPRHKITKRGQNVTFRCDPISEHNRLYWYRQTLGQGPEFLTYFQNEAQLEKSRLLSDRFSAERPKGSFSTLEIQRTEQGDSAMYLCASSSGGGAQETQYFGPGTRLLVL.

The DNA for the CDR3 is TGTGCCAGAAGCTTTCGCACTAGCGGGGGGAAGGGGACAGATACGCAGTATTTT. Its translation: CARSFRTSGGKGTDTQYF. The chain combines TRBV5-3 with TRBJ2-3, with 12 positions matching TRBD2. TRBV5-3 is an open reading frame whose function is uncertain. Germline trimming cut 2 bases from V and 3 bases from J; bases unmatched to any gene: 10. The CDR3 spans 18 residues.

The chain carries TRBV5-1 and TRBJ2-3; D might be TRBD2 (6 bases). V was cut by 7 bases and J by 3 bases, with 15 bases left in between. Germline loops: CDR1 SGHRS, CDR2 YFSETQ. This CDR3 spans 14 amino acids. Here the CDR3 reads CASRPGGETDTQYF. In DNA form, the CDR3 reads TGCGCCAGCCGTCCGGGCGGGGAAACAGATACGCAGTATTTT.

CDR3 coding DNA: TGTGCCAGCAGTATTACAGGGTTCACTGAAGCTTTCTTT. Its translation: CASSITGFTEAFF. The chain joins TRBV12-3 or TRBV12-4 to TRBJ1-1, with D perhaps TRBD1 (6 bases). The CDR3 consists of 13 residues. The V end lost 5 bases, the J end lost 4 bases, and 11 bases lay between the germline ends.

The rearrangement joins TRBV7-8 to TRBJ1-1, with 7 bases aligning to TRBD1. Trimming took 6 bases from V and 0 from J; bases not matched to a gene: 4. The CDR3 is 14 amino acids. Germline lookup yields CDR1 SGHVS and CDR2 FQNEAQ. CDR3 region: CASRRGQVNTEAFF. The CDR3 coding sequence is TGTGCCAGCAGACGAGGACAGGTGAACACTGAAGCTTTCTTT.

The CDR3 DNA reads TGTGCCAGCAGCGAACGGGGGACCTATGCAACTAATGAAAAACTGTTTTTT. It codes for CASSERGTYATNEKLFF. The chain uses TRBV6-1 and TRBJ1-4; the D gene is possibly TRBD1 (5 bases). The germline CDR1 and CDR2 sequences are MNHNS and SASEGT. The CDR3 runs to 17 residues. Trimming stripped 6 bases from V and 0 bases from J, with 17 bases between.

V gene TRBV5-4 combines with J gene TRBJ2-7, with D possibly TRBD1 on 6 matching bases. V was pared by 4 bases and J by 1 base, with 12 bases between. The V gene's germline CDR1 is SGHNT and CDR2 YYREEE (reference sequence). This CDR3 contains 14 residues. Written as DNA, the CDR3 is TGTGCCAGCAGCGGGGGCAGCCTTTCCTACGAGCAGTACTTC. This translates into CASSGGSLSYEQYF.

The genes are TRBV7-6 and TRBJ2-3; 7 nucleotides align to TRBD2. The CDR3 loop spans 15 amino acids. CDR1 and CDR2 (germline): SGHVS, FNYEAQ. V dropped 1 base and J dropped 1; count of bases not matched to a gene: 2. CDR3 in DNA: TGTGCCAGCAGCTTAGTTGCGGGGGGCACAGATACGCAGTATTTT. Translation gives CASSLVAGGTDTQYF.

The CDR3 spells CASSLGEGSPNQPQHF. The CDR3 region has the DNA TGCGCCAGCAGCTTGGGAGAGGGTTCCCCCAATCAGCCCCAGCATTTT. V gene TRBV5-1 combines with J gene TRBJ1-5; no definite D call. This CDR3 has 16 residues. Germline CDR1 SGHRS, CDR2 YFSETQ. V lost 0 bases to trimming and J lost 3 bases, with 13 bases between them.

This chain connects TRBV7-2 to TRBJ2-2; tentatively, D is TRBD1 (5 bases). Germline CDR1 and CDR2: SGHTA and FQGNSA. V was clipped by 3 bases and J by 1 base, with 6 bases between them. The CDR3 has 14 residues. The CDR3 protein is CASSFRGNTGELFF. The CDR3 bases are TGTGCCAGCAGCTTTAGGGGGAACACCGGGGAGCTGTTTTTT.

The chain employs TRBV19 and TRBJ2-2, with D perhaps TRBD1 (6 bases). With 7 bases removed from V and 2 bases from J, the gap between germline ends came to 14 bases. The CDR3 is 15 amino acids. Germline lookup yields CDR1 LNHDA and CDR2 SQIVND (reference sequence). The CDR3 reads CASKRGQENTGELFF. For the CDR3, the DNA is TGTGCCAGTAAACGGGGACAAGAAAACACCGGGGAGCTGTTTTTT. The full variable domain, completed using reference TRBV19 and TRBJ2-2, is DGGITQSPKYLFRKEGQNVTLSCEQNLNHDAMYWYRQDPGQGLRLIYYSQIVNDFQKGDIAEGYSVSREKKESFPLTVTSAQKNPTAFYLCASKRGQENTGELFFGEGSRLTVL.

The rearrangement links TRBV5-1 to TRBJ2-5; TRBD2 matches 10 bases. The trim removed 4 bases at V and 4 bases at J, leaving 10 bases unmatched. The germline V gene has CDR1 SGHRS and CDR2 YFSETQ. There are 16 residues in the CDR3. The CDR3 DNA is TGCGCCAGCAGCCCCCAACCCACTAGCGGGGTAGAGACCCAGTACTTC. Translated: CASSPQPTSGVETQYF.

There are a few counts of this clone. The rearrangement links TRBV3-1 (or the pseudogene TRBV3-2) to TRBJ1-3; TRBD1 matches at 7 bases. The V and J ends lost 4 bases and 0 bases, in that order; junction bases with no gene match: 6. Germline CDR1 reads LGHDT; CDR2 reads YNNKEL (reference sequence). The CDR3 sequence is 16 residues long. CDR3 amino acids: CASSRQGGASGNTIYF. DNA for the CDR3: TGTGCCAGCAGCCGTCAAGGGGGCGCCTCTGGAAACACCATATATTTT.

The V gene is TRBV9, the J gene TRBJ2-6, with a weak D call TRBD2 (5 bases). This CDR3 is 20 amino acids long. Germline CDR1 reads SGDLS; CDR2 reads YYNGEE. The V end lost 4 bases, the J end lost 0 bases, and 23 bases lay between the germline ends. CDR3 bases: TGTGCCAGCAGCCTCCCCGTCCTAGCAGGCACGTACTCTGGGGCCAACGTCCTGACTTTC. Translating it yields CASSLPVLAGTYSGANVLTF.

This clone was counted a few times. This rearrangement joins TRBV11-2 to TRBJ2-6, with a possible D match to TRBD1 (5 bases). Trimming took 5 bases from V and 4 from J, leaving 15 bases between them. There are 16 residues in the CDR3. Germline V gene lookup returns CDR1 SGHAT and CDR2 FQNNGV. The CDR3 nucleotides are TGTGCCAGCAGCCCTTGGGGCAGGGAAGGGGCCAACGTCCTGACTTTC. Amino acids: CASSPWGREGANVLTF.

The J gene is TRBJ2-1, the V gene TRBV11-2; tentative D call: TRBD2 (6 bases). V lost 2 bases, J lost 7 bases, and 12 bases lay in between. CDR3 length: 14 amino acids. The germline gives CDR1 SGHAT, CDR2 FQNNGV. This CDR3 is CASSLRRGLNEQFF. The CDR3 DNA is TGTGCCAGCAGCTTAAGGAGGGGTTTGAATGAGCAGTTCTTC.

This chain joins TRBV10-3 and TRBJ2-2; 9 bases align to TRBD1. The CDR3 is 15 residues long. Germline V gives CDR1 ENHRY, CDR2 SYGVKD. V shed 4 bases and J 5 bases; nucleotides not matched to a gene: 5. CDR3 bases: TGTGCCATCAGTGGGGGACAGGGAGGGACCGGGGAGCTGTTTTTT. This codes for CAISGGQGGTGELFF.

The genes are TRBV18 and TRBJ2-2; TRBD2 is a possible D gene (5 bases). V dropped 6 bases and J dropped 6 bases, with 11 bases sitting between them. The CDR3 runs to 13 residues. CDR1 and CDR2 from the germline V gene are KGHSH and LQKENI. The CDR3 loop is CASSSRAAGELFF. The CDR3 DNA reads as TGTGCCAGCTCGTCGAGGGCAGCCGGGGAGCTGTTTTTT.

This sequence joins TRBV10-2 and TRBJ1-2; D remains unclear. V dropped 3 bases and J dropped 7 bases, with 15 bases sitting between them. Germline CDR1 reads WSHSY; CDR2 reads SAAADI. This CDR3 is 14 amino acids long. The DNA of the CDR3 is TGCGCCAGCAGTGAACCGAGGACTTTGAGTGGCTACACCTTC. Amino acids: CASSEPRTLSGYTF.

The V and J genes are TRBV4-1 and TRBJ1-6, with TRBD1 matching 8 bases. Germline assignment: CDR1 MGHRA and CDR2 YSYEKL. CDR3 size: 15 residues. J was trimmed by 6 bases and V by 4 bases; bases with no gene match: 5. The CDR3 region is CASSRGQGANSPLHF. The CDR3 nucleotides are TGCGCCAGCAGCCGGGGGCAGGGGGCTAATTCACCCCTCCACTTT.